The 21 T cell receptor beta chains given below trace back to one sample, sequenced in a study of T cell repertoires in cytomegalovirus infection. TCRdb fed the reads into MiXCR, producing one record per CDR3 protein. The table has some 800,000 distinct CDR3 sequences, 32% seen once. The antigens of these receptors remain unknown. The sequenced sample was cultured CD8+ T cells from PBMCs, obtained from culture after CMV antigen stimulation. The source is a human donor in good health (CMV status not recorded). Some clones in this sample may be carry-over from other donors' samples.

The chain uses TRBV7-4 and TRBJ1-1; D unclear. The CDR3 totals 15 residues. CDR1 and CDR2 from the germline V gene are SGHVT and SQSDAQ. Trimming pared 1 base from V and 9 bases from J, leaving 18 bases between. CDR3 protein: CASSLEVWGLPQAFF. The DNA of the CDR3 is TGTGCCAGCAGCTTAGAAGTTTGGGGTTTACCCCAAGCTTTCTTT. Drawing the rest from reference TRBV7-4 and TRBJ1-1, the complete variable domain is GAGVSQSPRYKVAKRGRDVALRCDSISGHVTLYWYRQTLGQGSEVLTYSQSDAQRDKSGRPSGRFSAERPERSVSTLKIQRTEQGDSAVYLCASSLEVWGLPQAFFGQGTRLTVV.

This clonotype has a handful of counts. This chain connects TRBV4-3 to TRBJ2-2; 7 bases are a match to TRBD1. CDR1 LGHNA and CDR2 YSLEER come from the germline V gene. CDR3 length: 18 residues. Losses at the gene ends were 3 bases for V and 3 bases for J; bases not matched to a gene: 13. Here the CDR3 reads CASSHDLTGEPYTGELFF. The CDR3 coding sequence is TGCGCCAGCAGCCACGATCTCACAGGGGAACCTTACACCGGGGAGCTGTTTTTT.

The chain joins TRBV7-9 to TRBJ1-3; unclear D gene. V lost 6 bases and J lost 0, with 21 bases in between. CDR1 and CDR2 (germline): SEHNR, FQNEAQ (reference sequence). The CDR3 is 18 amino acids. Written as DNA, the CDR3 is TGTGCCAGCAGGCCGAAAAAGAGCTGGCCGGGCTCTGGAAACACCATATATTTT. This gives the protein CASRPKKSWPGSGNTIYF.

The genes are TRBV15 and TRBJ2-2, with 13 bases matching TRBD2. The trim removed 5 bases at V and 0 bases at J, leaving 6 bases unmatched. This CDR3 is built from 18 residues. The germline CDR1 and CDR2 sequences are LNHNV and YYDKDF (reference sequence). This CDR3 is CATSDGLAGASNTGELFF. CDR3 sequence (DNA): TGTGCCACCAGCGATGGACTAGCGGGGGCCTCGAACACCGGGGAGCTGTTTTTT. Filled out from reference TRBV15 and TRBJ2-2, the complete variable domain reads DAMVIQNPRYQVTQFGKPVTLSCSQTLNHNVMYWYQQKSSQAPKLLFHYYDKDFNNEADTPDNFQSRRPNTSFCFLDIRSPGLGDTAMYLCATSDGLAGASNTGELFFGEGSRLTVL.

The J gene is TRBJ2-3, the V gene TRBV11-3; TRBD1 is a possible D gene (6 bases). The length of the CDR3 is 17 residues. Trimming stripped 1 base from V and 2 bases from J, with 16 bases between. Germline V gene data show CDR1 as SGHNT and CDR2 as YENEEA. The CDR3: CASSLGGHLYSTDTQYF. The CDR3 DNA is TGTGCCAGCAGCTTAGGGGGACACCTATACTCCACAGATACGCAGTATTTT.

This clonotype was recorded many times. The gene calls are TRBV7-9 and TRBJ2-1; TRBD1 matches 7 bases. The CDR3 covers 13 residues. The V segment lost 4 bases and the J segment 5 bases; nucleotides outside the gene matches: 2. The germline V gene has CDR1 SEHNR and CDR2 FQNEAQ (reference sequence). DNA of the CDR3: TGTGCCAGCAGCTCCGGGACAGACAATGAGCAGTTCTTC. It translates to CASSSGTDNEQFF. The whole variable domain, remainder taken from reference TRBV7-9 and TRBJ2-1, is DTGVSQNPRHKITKRGQNVTFRCDPISEHNRLYWYRQTLGQGPEFLTYFQNEAQLEKSRLLSDRFSAERPKGSFSTLEIQRTEQGDSAMYLCASSSGTDNEQFFGPGTRLTVL.

This clonotype was counted only a few times. The chain has TRBV12-5 and TRBJ1-2; D is undetermined. Trimming shortened V by 5 bases and J by 8 bases, and 12 bases separated the two germline ends. Germline loops: CDR1 LGHNT, CDR2 FRNRAP. The CDR3 spans 12 residues. CDR3: CASGLPPLGYTF. The DNA of the CDR3 is TGTGCTAGTGGTCTACCCCCCCTCGGCTACACCTTC. Variable domain in full (rest from reference TRBV12-5 and TRBJ1-2): DARVTQTPRHKVTEMGQEVTMRCQPILGHNTVFWYRQTMMQGLELLAYFRNRAPLDDSGMPKDRFSAEMPDATLATLKIQPSEPRDSAVYFCASGLPPLGYTFGSGTRLTVV.

The CDR3 is CATSDDDGFDGYTF. For the CDR3, the DNA is TGTGCCACCAGTGACGACGACGGATTTGATGGCTACACCTTC. The V call is TRBV24-1, the J call TRBJ1-2; no reliable D call. The germline CDR1 and CDR2 sequences are KGHDR and SFDVKD. The CDR3 sequence is 14 residues long. The germline V and J ends were trimmed by 4 bases and 6 bases, with 14 bases remaining between them.

This clonotype was detected a few times. The chain links TRBV10-3 to TRBJ2-2, with 7 bases fitting TRBD1. Per germline, CDR1 ENHRY and CDR2 SYGVKD. V shed 8 bases, J shed 1 base, and the junction held 7 bases outside the gene matches. The CDR3 length is 15 residues. The CDR3 DNA reads as TGTGCCATCCGGCGGCAGGGGGAGAACACCGGGGAGCTGTTTTTT. It specifies CAIRRQGENTGELFF.

This clonotype was detected only a few times. This sequence joins TRBV6-1 and TRBJ2-1; D ambiguous. V lost 1 base and J lost 4, with 11 bases in between. The CDR3 runs 15 residues. CDR1 is MNHNS and CDR2 is SASEGT in the germline V gene. The CDR3 reads CASSEDRALYNEQFF. CDR3 in DNA: TGTGCCAGCAGTGAAGATCGGGCCTTATACAATGAGCAGTTCTTC.

This clonotype was seen many times. The rearrangement joins TRBV7-9 to TRBJ2-7, with D possibly matching TRBD1 (6 bases). Germline CDR1 reads SEHNR; CDR2 reads FQNEAQ (reference sequence). V lost 5 bases, J lost 0 bases, and 17 bases lay in between. The CDR3 has 16 residues. The CDR3 reads CASSPGGHSDSYEQYV. The CDR3, as DNA: TGTGCCAGCAGCCCTGGGGGACACTCAGACTCCTACGAGCAGTACGTC.

Note on this clonotype: Mismatch with germline at one junction end may stem from a read error. The V call is TRBV7-8, the J call TRBJ2-3; possible D gene TRBD2, 6 bases. This CDR3 has 16 amino acids. Germline V lookup: CDR1 SGHVS, CDR2 FQNEAQ. The CDR3 DNA reads as TGTGCCAGCAGCTTTCCGGCAGCAGGGCCGCGGGATACGCAGTATTTC. Translating gives CASSFPAAGPRDTQYF. The full variable domain, in which reference TRBV7-8 and TRBJ2-3 provide the parts outside the CDR3, is GAGVSQSPRYKVAKRGQDVALRCDPISGHVSLFWYQQALGQGPEFLTYFQNEAQLDKSGLPSDRFFAERPEGSVSTLKIQRTQQEDSAVYLCASSFPAAGPRDTQYFGPGTRLTVL.

This clonotype showed up many times. This chain connects TRBV7-8 to TRBJ2-1, with 9 bases aligning to TRBD2. The CDR3 length is 17 residues. V lost 1 base, J lost 0 bases, and 4 bases stayed unmatched. Per the germline V gene, CDR1 is SGHVS and CDR2 is FQNEAQ. CDR3 protein: CASSLDLAGNSYNEQFF. The CDR3 DNA reads TGTGCCAGCAGCTTAGATCTAGCGGGGAACTCCTACAATGAGCAGTTCTTC.

The chain joins TRBV4-2 to TRBJ2-3; TRBD2 agrees at 7 bases. There are 16 residues in the CDR3. After removal of 0 bases from V and 3 bases from J, the junction contained 6 bases not matched to a gene. In germline, CDR1 is LGHNA, CDR2 YNFKEQ. As DNA, the CDR3 is TGTGCCAGCAGCCAAGAAGCTAGCGGTGGAACAGATACGCAGTATTTT. It translates to CASSQEASGGTDTQYF.

With regard to this clonotype: This may arise from a read error, as a much more abundant clone is one base away. The chain is built from TRBV6-5 and TRBJ1-5; TRBD1 matches at 7 bases. V lost 10 bases to trimming and J lost 6 bases; unmatched junction nucleotides: 6. This CDR3 has 12 residues. Per the germline V gene, CDR1 is MNHEY and CDR2 is SVGAGI. The CDR3 sequence is CANRNRGQPQHF. As DNA, the CDR3 is TGTGCCAACAGGAACAGGGGTCAGCCCCAGCATTTT.

The chain joins TRBV11-2 to TRBJ1-6; TRBD1 agrees at 9 bases. CDR3 length: 15 amino acids. The V gene's germline CDR1 is SGHAT and CDR2 FQNNGV. J was trimmed by 10 bases and V by 2 bases; bases with no gene match: 6. CDR3 coding DNA: TGTGCCAGCAGCTTATTAGGACAGGGGAGATCACCCCTCCACTTT. Its protein is CASSLLGQGRSPLHF.

This clonotype was counted only a few times. The J gene is TRBJ2-5, the V gene TRBV28; TRBD2 is a possible D gene (6 bases). This CDR3 spans 20 amino acids. Germline assignment: CDR1 MDHEN and CDR2 SYDVKM. V was clipped by 4 bases and J by 3 bases, with 30 bases between them. The CDR3 DNA follows: TGTGCCAGCAGTTCTCCCTTGCTGGCTTATAGCGGCGACGGAAAAGAGACCCAGTACTTC. It is translated as CASSSPLLAYSGDGKETQYF.

This clonotype was detected a few times. This sequence joins TRBV7-3 and TRBJ2-2, with 7 bases matching TRBD1. The germline gives CDR1 SGHTA, CDR2 FQGTGA. The CDR3 loop spans 16 amino acids. Trimming removed 3 bases from V and 2 bases from J; junction bases left unmatched: 6. CDR3 nucleotide sequence: TGTGCCAGCAGCTTTGCGGCAGGGGGAAACACCGGGGAGCTGTTTTTT. Its translation is CASSFAAGGNTGELFF.

The chain recombines TRBV27 with TRBJ2-7; no firm D call. This CDR3 has 14 residues. Germline V gene sequence: CDR1 MNHEY, CDR2 SMNVEV (reference sequence). V was shortened by 3 bases and J by 3 bases, with 12 bases between the two germline ends. CDR3 in DNA: TGTGCCAGCAGTTTTCTAGGTGGGGACTACGAGCAGTACTTC. The encoded protein is CASSFLGGDYEQYF.

This clonotype was counted only a few times. This chain connects TRBV6-1 to TRBJ1-5; possibly TRBD1 for D (6 bases). There are 15 residues in the CDR3. V was clipped by 5 bases and J by 2 bases, with 13 bases between them. The germline V gene has CDR1 MNHNS and CDR2 SASEGT. The CDR3 reads CASSPSGAGNQPQHF. The CDR3 DNA reads as TGTGCCAGCAGTCCCTCGGGGGCGGGCAATCAGCCCCAGCATTTT.

The chain carries TRBV9 and TRBJ2-1; D gene unclear. The CDR3 totals 13 residues. V was cut by 4 bases and J by 7 bases, with 12 bases left in between. Looked up from germline, CDR1 is SGDLS and CDR2 is YYNGEE. This chain's CDR3 is CASSPLPGNEQFF. The CDR3 DNA is TGTGCCAGCAGCCCCCTCCCGGGTAATGAGCAGTTCTTC.